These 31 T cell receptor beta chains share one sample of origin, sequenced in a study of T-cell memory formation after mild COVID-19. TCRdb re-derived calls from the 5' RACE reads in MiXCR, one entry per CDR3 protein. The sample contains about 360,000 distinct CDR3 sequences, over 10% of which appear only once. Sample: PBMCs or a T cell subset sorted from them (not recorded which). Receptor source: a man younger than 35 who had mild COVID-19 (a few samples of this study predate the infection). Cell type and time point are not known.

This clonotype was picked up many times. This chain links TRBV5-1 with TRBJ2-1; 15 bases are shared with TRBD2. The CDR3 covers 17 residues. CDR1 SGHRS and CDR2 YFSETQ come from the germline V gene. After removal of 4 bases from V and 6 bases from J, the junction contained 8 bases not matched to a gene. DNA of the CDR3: TGCGCCAGCAGCCCTCGGACTAGCGGGGGGGCCCCCAATGAGCAGTTCTTC. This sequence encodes CASSPRTSGGAPNEQFF.

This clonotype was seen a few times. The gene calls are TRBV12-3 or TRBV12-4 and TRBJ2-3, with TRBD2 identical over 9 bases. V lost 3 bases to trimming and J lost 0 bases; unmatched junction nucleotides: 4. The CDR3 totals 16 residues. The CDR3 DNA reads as TGTGCCAGCAGTTTTGACCTAGCGGGGAGCACAGATACGCAGTATTTT. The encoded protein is CASSFDLAGSTDTQYF.

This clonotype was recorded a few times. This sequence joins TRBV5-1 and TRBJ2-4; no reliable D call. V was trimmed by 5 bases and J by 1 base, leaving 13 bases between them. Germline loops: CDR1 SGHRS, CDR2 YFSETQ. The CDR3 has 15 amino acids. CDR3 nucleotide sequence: TGCGCCAGCAGGCACGACGTGTTCGCCAAAAACATTCAGTACTTC. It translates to CASRHDVFAKNIQYF. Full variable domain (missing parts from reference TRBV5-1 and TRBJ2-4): KAGVTQTPRYLIKTRGQQVTLSCSPISGHRSVSWYQQTPGQGLQFLFEYFSETQRNKGNFPGRFSGRQFSNSRSEMNVSTLELGDSALYLCASRHDVFAKNIQYFGAGTRLSVL.

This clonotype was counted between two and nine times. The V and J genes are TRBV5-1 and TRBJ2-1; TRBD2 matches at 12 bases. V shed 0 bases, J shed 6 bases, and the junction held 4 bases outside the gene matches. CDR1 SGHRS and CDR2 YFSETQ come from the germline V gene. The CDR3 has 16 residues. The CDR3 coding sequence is TGCGCCAGCAGCTTGGGACTAGCGGGGGAAACCAATGAGCAGTTCTTC. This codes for CASSLGLAGETNEQFF.

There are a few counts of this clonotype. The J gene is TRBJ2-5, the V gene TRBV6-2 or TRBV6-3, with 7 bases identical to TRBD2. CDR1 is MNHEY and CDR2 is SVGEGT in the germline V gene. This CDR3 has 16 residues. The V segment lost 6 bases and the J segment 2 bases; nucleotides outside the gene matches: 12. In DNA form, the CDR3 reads TGTGCCAGCAGCACTTATGCGGGGGAGTCGCAAGAGACCCAGTACTTC. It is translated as CASSTYAGESQETQYF.

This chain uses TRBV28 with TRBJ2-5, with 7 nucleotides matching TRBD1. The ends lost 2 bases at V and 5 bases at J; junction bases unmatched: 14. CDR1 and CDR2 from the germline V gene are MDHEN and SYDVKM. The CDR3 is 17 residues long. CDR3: CASSLLPGTEERETQYF. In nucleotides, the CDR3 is TGTGCCAGCAGTTTACTACCCGGGACAGAGGAAAGGGAGACCCAGTACTTC. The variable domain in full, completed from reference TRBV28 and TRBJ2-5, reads DVKVTQSSRYLVKRTGEKVFLECVQDMDHENMFWYRQDPGLGLRLIYFSYDVKMKEKGDIPEGYSVSREKKERFSLILESASTNQTSMYLCASSLLPGTEERETQYFGPGTRLLVL.

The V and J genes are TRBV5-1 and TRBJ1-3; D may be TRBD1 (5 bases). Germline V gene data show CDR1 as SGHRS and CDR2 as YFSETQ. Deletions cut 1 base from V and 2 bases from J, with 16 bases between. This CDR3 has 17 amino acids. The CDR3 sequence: CASSLSQVGGPGNTIYF. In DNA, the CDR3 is TGCGCCAGCAGCTTGTCTCAAGTCGGGGGACCTGGAAACACCATATATTTT.

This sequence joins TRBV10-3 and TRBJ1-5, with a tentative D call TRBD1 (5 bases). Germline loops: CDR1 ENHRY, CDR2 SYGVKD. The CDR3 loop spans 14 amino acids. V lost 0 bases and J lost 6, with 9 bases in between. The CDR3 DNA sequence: TGTGCCATCAGTGAGTCCCAGGGAGCTCAGCCCCAGCATTTT. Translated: CAISESQGAQPQHF.

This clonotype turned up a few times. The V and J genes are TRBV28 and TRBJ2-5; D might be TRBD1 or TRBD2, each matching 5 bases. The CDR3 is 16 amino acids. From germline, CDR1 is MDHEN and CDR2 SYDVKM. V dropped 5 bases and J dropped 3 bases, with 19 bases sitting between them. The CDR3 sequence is CASSGGSRGREETQYF. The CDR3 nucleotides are TGTGCCAGCAGTGGGGGTAGTAGGGGCCGTGAAGAGACCCAGTACTTC.

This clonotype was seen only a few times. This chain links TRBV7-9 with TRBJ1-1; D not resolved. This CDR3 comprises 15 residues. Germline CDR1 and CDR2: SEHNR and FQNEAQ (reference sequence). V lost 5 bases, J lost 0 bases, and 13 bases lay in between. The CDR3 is CASSAPTFLNTEAFF. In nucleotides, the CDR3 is TGTGCCAGCAGCGCCCCAACCTTTCTGAACACTGAAGCTTTCTTT.

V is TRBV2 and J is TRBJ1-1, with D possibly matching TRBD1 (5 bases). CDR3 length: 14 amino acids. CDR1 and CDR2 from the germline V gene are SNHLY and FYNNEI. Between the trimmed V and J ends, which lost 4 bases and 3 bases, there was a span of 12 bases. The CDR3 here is CASSGPGVDTEAFF. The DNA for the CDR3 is TGTGCCAGCAGTGGGCCGGGGGTCGACACTGAAGCTTTCTTT.

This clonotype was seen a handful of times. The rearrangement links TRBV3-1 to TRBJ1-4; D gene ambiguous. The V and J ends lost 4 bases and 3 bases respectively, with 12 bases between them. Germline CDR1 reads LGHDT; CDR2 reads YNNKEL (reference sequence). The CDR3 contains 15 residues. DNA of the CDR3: TGTGCCAGCAGCCGAGAAAACAGTCCTAATGAAAAACTGTTTTTT. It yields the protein CASSRENSPNEKLFF.

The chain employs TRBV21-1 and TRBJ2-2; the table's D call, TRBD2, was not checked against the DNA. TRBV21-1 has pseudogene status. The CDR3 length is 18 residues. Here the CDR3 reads CASSTSGTSSRSTGELFF. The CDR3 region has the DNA TGTGCCAGCAGCACTTCCGGGACTAGCAGTCGATCAACCGGGGAGCTGTTTTTT.

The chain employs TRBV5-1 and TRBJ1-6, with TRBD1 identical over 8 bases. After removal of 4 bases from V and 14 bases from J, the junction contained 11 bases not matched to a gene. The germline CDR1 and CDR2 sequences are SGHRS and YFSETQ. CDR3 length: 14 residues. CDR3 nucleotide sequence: TGCGCCAGCAGCCCCGGGACAGGTCCAGTCACCCTCCACTTT. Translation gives CASSPGTGPVTLHF.

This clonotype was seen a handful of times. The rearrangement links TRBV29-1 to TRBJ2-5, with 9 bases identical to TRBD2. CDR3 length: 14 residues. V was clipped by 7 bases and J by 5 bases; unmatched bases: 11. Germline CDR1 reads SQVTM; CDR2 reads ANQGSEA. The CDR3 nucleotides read TGCAGCGCTGGGACTAGCCCGACGGTGGAGACCCAGTACTTC. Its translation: CSAGTSPTVETQYF.

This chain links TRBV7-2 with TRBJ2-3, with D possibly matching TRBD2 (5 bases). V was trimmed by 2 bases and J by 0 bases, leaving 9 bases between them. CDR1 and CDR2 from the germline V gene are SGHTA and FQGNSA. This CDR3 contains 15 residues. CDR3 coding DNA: TGTGCCAGCAGCTTATTACCGGGGAGCACAGATACGCAGTATTTT. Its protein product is CASSLLPGSTDTQYF.

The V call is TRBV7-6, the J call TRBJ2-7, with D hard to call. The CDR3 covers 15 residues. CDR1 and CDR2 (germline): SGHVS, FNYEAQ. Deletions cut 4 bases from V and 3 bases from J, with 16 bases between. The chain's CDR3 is CASSWPSETGYEQYF. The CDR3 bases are TGTGCCAGCAGCTGGCCCTCGGAGACGGGCTACGAGCAGTACTTC.

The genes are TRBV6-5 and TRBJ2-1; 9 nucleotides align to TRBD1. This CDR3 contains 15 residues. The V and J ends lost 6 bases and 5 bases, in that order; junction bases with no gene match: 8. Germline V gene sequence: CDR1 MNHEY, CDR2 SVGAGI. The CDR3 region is CASRITGTGNNEQFF. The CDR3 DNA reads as TGTGCCAGCAGGATAACCGGGACAGGGAACAATGAGCAGTTCTTC.

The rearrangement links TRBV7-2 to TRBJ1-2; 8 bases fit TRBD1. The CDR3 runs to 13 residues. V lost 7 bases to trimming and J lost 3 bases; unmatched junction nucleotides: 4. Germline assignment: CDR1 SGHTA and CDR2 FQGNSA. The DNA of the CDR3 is TGTGCCAGCACCCCAGGGGGCTACTATGGCTACACCTTC. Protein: CASTPGGYYGYTF.

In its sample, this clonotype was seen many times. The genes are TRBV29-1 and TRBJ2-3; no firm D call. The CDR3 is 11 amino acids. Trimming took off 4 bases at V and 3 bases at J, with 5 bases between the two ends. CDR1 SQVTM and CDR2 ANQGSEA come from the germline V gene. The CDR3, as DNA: TGCAGCGTTGGAAAAACAGATACGCAGTATTTT. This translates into CSVGKTDTQYF.

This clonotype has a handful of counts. The CDR3 spells CASSSGTSGRAETQYF. The CDR3 DNA sequence: TGTGCCAGCAGTTCCGGGACTAGCGGGCGGGCAGAGACCCAGTACTTC. The chain links TRBV12-3 or TRBV12-4 to TRBJ2-5; the match to TRBD2 covers 12 bases. V shed 4 bases, J shed 4 bases, and the junction held 7 bases outside the gene matches. This CDR3 region has 16 residues.

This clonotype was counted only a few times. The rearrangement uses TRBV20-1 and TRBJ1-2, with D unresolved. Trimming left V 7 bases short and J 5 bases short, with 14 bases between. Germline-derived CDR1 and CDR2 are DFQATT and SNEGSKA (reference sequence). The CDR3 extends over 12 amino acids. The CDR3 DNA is TGCAGTGTTCCGGGCTTTAATTATGGCTACACCTTC. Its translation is CSVPGFNYGYTF.

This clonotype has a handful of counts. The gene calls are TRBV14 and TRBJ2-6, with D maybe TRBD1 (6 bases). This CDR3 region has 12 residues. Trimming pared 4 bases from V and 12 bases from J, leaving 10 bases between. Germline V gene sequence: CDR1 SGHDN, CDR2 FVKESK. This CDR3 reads CASSLSQGVLTF. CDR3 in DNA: TGTGCCAGCAGCCTGTCACAGGGCGTCCTGACTTTC.

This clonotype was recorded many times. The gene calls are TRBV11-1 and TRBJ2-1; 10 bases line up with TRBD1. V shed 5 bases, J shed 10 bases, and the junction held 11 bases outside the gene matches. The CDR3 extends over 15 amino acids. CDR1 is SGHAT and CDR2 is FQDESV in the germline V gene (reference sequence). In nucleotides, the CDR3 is TGTGCCAGCAGCATTATCTCCGGACAGGGGGTCGAGCAGTTCTTC. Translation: CASSIISGQGVEQFF. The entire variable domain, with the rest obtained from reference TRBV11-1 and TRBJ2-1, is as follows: EAEVAQSPRYKITEKSQAVAFWCDPISGHATLYWYRQILGQGPELLVQFQDESVVDDSQLPKDRFSAERLKGVDSTLKIQPAELGDSAMYLCASSIISGQGVEQFFGPGTRLTVL.

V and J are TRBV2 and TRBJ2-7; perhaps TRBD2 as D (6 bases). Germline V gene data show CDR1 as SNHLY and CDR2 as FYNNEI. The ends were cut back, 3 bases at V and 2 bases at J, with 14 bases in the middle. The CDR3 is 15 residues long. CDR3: CASSDPGRIAYEQYF. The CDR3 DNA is TGTGCCAGCAGTGATCCCGGGAGAATTGCCTACGAGCAGTACTTC.

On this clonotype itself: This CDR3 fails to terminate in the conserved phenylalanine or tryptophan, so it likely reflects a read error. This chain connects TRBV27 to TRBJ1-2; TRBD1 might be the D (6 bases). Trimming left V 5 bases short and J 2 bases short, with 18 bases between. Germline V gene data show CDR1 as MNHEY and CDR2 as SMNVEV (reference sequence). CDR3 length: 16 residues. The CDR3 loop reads CASSPHARTENYGYTI. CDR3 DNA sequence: TGTGCCAGCAGTCCCCACGCCCGGACAGAGAACTATGGCTACACCATC.

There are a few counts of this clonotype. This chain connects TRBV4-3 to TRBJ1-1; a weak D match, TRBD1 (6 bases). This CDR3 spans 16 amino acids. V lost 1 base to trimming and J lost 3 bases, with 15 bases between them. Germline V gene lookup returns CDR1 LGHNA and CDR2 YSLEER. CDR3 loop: CASSQVIYEGDTEAFF. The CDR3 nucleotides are TGCGCCAGCAGCCAAGTTATTTATGAGGGGGACACTGAAGCTTTCTTT.

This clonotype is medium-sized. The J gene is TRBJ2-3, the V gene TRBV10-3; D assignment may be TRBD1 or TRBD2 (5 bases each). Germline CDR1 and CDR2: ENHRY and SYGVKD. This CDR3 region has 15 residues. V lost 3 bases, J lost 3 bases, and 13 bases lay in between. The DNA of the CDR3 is TGTGCCATCAGTGACCCCGGGACCCGAACAGATACGCAGTATTTT. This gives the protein CAISDPGTRTDTQYF.

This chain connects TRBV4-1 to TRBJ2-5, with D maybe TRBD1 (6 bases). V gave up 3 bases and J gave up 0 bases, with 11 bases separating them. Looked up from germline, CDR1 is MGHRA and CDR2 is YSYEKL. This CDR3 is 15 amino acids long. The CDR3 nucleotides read TGCGCCAGCAGCCACGCATGGGGGCACCAAGAGACCCAGTACTTC. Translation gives CASSHAWGHQETQYF.

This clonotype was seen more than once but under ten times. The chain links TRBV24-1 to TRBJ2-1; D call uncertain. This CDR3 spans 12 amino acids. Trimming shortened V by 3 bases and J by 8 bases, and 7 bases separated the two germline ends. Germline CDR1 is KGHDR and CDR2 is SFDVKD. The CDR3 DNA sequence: TGTGCCACCAGTGATAGATCGGATGAGCAGTTCTTC. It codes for CATSDRSDEQFF.

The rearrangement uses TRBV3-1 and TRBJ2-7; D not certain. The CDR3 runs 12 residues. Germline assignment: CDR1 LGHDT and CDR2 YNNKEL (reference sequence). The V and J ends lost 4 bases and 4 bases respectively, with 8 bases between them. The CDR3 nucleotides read TGTGCCAGCAGCCCGTCGCAATACGAGCAGTACTTC. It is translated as CASSPSQYEQYF.